These T cell receptor beta chains were read from a single sample in a study of cytomegalovirus exposure and HLA in healthy donors. Generated by immunoSEQ multiplex PCR, the TCRdb table keeps only in-frame clones and is missing some. The table includes roughly 180,000 clones, roughly four fifths detected once. Material: PBMCs. These receptors came from a man aged 18 to 35 in good health and CMV-seronegative. Each CDR3 is given with its conserved first and last residue. The D gene is left open where the match is weak. Expanded clones get a size class; other rows say once, few or many, or leave the size out.

length,V,J,size,D,DNA,CDR3
15,TRBV18,TRBJ1-1,once,TRBD1,TGTGCCAGCTCCCCGACAGGGGCGTTGAACACTGAAGCTTTCTTT,CASSPTGALNTEAFF
18,TRBV15,TRBJ2-1,NA,TRBD2,TGTGCCACCAGCCCACAGGTGGTAGCGGGAGGGCCGGGAAATGAGCAGTTCTTC,CATSPQVVAGGPGNEQFF
12,TRBV28,TRBJ2-7,NA,TRBD1,TGTGCCAGCAGTGGGACAGCCTACGAGCAGTACTTC,CASSGTAYEQYF
18,TRBV19,TRBJ2-3,few,TRBD2,TGTGCCAGTAGAGCCATTTTTGGCGGGGGACTTCTCACAGATACGCAGTATTTT,CASRAIFGGGLLTDTQYF
15,TRBV5-1,TRBJ2-1,NA,NA,TGCGCCAGCAGCTTGGGCTACAGCTCCTACAATGAGCAGTTCTTC,CASSLGYSSYNEQFF
19,TRBV28,TRBJ1-2,NA,NA,TGTGCCACCGATACATCGTCGTTAGGAGGGCTGCGCTCTAACTATGGCTACACCTTC,CATDTSSLGGLRSNYGYTF
13,TRBV6-1,TRBJ2-7,NA,NA,TGTGCCAGCGCCCCTAGGACAAGCTACGAGCAGTACTTC,CASAPRTSYEQYF
11,TRBV10-3,TRBJ2-7,NA,NA,TGTGCCATCAGTGGTACCTACGAGCAGTACTTC,CAISGTYEQYF
15,TRBV5-1,TRBJ1-1,NA,TRBD1,TGCGCCAGCAGCTTGGTAACAGGGGCGAACACTGAAGCTTTCTTT,CASSLVTGANTEAFF
14,TRBV19,TRBJ2-1,NA,NA,TGTGCCAGTAGTATAGCGGAGGGTATGGGTAAGCAGTTCTTC,CASSIAEGMGKQFF
15,TRBV7-9,TRBJ2-1,NA,TRBD2,TGTGCCAGCAGCTCAAGCGGGAGAGTCCCCAATGAGCAGTTCTTC,CASSSSGRVPNEQFF
13,TRBV30,TRBJ2-4,few,NA,TGTGCCTGGAGTGTACAGGGTAAAAACATTCAGTACTTC,CAWSVQGKNIQYF
14,TRBV5-1,TRBJ2-7,NA,TRBD1,TGCGCCAGCAGCCTGGACAGGGTATGGCACGAGCAGTACTTC,CASSLDRVWHEQYF
13,TRBV7-2,TRBJ2-7,NA,NA,TGTGCCAGCAGCGTTACAGGCCCCTACGAGCAGTACTTC,CASSVTGPYEQYF
16,TRBV19,TRBJ2-5,NA,TRBD2,TGTGCCAGTGGTGGGTCTAGCGGGGAGAGACAAGAGACCCAGTACTTC,CASGGSSGERQETQYF
13,TRBV6-5,TRBJ1-6,NA,NA,TGTGCCATCGGGAGACAACGAAATTCACCCCTCCACTTT,CAIGRQRNSPLHF